These T cell receptor beta chains were read from a single sample in a study of response to subunit inactivated influenza vaccine. One entry per CDR3 protein results from TCRdb running MiXCR on the RT-PCR reads. Of roughly 700,000 distinct CDR3 sequences in the sample, more than 15% were seen once. The material was PBMCs from blood, obtained approximately 12 days after vaccination. The receptors come from a man in his fifties or sixties who received an inactivated influenza vaccine. The CDR3 runs from the conserved cysteine through the conserved F or W. Fields, in order: D gene, clone size, J gene, V gene, CDR3 protein, CDR3 DNA. D genes are given only for firm matches. Clone size, where shown, is once, few, many, or a class for clones that have expanded.

>TRBD2|.|TRBJ2-1|TRBV5-1
CASSLLSGGPYEQFF
TGCGCCAGCAGCTTGTTATCGGGAGGGCCCTATGAGCAGTTCTTC
>TRBD2|.|TRBJ2-1|TRBV3-1
CASSQLPEGLAVYNEQFF
TGTGCCAGCAGCCAACTGCCCGAAGGACTAGCGGTATACAATGAGCAGTTCTTC
>TRBD2|.|TRBJ2-3|TRBV27
CASRTSGLGVQYF
TGTGCCAGCCGGACTAGCGGACTTGGGGTGCAGTATTTT
>.|.|TRBJ2-7|TRBV3-1
CASSQGYNRAYF
TGTGCCAGCAGCCAAGGGTACAATCGGGCGTACTTC
>.|few|TRBJ2-3|TRBV7-2
CASIKRRSGTDTQYF
TGTGCCAGCATCAAGAGGAGATCGGGCACAGATACGCAGTATTTT
>TRBD2|few|TRBJ2-7|TRBV20-1
CSARGYSGGLNPYEQYF
TGCAGTGCTAGAGGTTATAGCGGGGGGTTGAACCCCTACGAGCAGTACTTC
>TRBD1|.|TRBJ2-5|TRBV6-5
CASSYDRGSPQETQYF
TGTGCCAGCAGTTACGACAGGGGGAGCCCGCAAGAGACCCAGTACTTC
>TRBD2|few|TRBJ2-3|TRBV7-8
CASSRKRLAPDTQYF
TGTGCCAGCAGTAGGAAGAGACTAGCCCCAGATACGCAGTATTTT
>.|.|TRBJ2-3|TRBV20-1
CSASLRTMGADTQYF
TGCAGTGCTAGCCTCCGCACGATGGGGGCAGATACGCAGTATTTT
>TRBD2|few|TRBJ2-4|TRBV7-8
CASSLTAGEDIQYF
TGTGCCAGCAGCTTAACAGCGGGAGAGGACATTCAGTACTTC